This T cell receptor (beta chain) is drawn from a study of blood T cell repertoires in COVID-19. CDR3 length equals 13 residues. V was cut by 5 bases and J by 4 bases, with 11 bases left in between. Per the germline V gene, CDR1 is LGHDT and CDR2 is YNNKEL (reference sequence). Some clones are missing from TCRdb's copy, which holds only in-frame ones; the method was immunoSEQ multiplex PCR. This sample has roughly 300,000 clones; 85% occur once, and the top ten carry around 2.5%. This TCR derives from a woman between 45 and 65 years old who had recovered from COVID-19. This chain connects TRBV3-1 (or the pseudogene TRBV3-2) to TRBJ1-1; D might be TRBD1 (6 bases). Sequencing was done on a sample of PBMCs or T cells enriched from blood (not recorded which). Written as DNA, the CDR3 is TGTGCCAGCAGCTATCAACAGGGCACTGAAGCTTTCTTT. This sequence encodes CASSYQQGTEAFF.